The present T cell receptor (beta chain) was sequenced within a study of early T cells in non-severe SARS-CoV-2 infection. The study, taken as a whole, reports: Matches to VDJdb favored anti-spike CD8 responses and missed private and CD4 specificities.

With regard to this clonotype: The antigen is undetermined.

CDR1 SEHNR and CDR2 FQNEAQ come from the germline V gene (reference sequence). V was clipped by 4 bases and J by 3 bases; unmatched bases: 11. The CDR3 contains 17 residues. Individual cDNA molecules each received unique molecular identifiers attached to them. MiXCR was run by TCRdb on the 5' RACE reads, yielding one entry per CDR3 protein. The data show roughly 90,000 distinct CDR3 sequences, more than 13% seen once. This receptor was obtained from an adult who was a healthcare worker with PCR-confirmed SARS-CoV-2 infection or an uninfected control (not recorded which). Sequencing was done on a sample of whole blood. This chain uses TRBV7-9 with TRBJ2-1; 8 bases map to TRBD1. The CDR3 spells CASSSPPGQAYYNEQFF. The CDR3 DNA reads TGTGCCAGCAGCTCTCCCCCGGGACAGGCCTACTACAATGAGCAGTTCTTC.